This T cell receptor (beta chain) was captured in a study of T cell responses to AZD1222 COVID-19 vaccine. Germline V gene data show CDR1 as SGHTA and CDR2 as FQGNSA. Trimming left V 1 base short and J 3 bases short, with 16 bases between. This CDR3 has 17 residues. General study points: Donors in the cohort were predominantly white British and more often female, and clonal diversity was possibly underestimated. Within unmutated variant regions lay the reported targets of nearly half of spike-specific TCRs.

TCRdb's table, derived via immunoSEQ multiplex PCR, lists solely in-frame clones and lacks some. Of over 110,000 clones detected, roughly 92% appear once; the ten largest clones hold about a tenth. Remarks on this clone: Its antigen is currently unknown.

This receptor was identified in an adult who received the AZD1222 COVID-19 vaccine. The V gene is TRBV7-2, the J gene TRBJ1-3, with D unclear. This material consisted of peripheral blood, taken 28 days after the second AZD1222 dose. The DNA of the CDR3 is TGTGCCAGCAGCTTAGAGGGCGGCCTGGGGTTTGGAAACACCATATATTTT. Translation gives CASSLEGGLGFGNTIYF.